This T cell receptor (beta chain) was profiled in a study of blood T cell repertoires in COVID-19. For the study at large: PBMCs, B-cell-depleted T cells, or T cells provided the cDNA or gDNA that made up the material.

Original data processing: Quantification of nucleated cells was approximated via reference gene primer amplification. Sequenced by immunoSEQ multiplex PCR; TCRdb stores in-frame clones only, minus some. V and J calls and clone size are those listed in that table; D and trimming were worked out from the DNA. Of some 110,000 clones listed, roughly 80% are singletons. This CDR3 is built from 14 residues. The V segment lost 4 bases and the J segment 2 bases; nucleotides outside the gene matches: 4. The V gene's germline CDR1 is MDHEN and CDR2 SYDVKM. The rearrangement links TRBV28 to TRBJ2-7; the match to TRBD1 covers 8 bases. This receptor was taken from a man between 60 and 75 years old with acute or convalescent COVID-19. Specimen: peripheral blood. Here the CDR3 reads CASSSPTGAYEQYF. CDR3 DNA: TGTGCCAGCAGTTCCCCGACAGGGGCCTACGAGCAGTACTTC.